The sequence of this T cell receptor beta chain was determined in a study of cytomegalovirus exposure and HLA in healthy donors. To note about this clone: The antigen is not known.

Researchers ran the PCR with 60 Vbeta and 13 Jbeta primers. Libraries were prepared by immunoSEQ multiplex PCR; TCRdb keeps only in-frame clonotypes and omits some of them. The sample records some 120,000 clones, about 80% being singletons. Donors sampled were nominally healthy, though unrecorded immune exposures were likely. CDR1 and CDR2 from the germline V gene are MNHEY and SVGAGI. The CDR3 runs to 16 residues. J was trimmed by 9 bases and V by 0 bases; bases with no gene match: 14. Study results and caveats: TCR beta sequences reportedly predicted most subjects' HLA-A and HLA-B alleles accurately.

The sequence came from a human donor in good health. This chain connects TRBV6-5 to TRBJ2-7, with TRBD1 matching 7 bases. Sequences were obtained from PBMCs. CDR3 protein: CASSYSRRAQGSRQYF. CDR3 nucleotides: TGTGCCAGCAGTTACTCGAGAAGGGCACAGGGGTCGCGGCAGTACTTC.